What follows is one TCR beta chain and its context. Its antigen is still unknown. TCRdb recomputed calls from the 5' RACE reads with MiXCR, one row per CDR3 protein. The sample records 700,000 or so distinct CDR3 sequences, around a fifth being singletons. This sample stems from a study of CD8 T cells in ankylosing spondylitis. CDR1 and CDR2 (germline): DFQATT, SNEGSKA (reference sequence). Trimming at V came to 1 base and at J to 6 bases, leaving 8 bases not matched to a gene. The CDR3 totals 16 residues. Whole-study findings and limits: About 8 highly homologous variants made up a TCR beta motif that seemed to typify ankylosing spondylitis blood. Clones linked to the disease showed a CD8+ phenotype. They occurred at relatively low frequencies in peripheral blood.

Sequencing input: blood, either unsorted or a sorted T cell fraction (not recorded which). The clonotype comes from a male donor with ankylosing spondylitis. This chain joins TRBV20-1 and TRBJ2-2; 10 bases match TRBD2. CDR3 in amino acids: CSARVATAGGPGELFF. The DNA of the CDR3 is TGCAGTGCTAGAGTGGCGACAGCGGGGGGGCCCGGGGAGCTGTTTTTT.